This T cell receptor (beta chain) was profiled in a study of blood T cells in healthy people across ages. Broader study findings: The lack of PBMC sorting stopped any conclusive naive versus antigen-experienced comparison.

For this clonotype: No antigen is known for it.

This CDR3 contains 13 residues. Germline assignment: CDR1 SQVTM and CDR2 ANQGSEA. Alongside a J-beta primer mix, a sample-barcoded 5' primer served in a second PCR lasting about 7 to 11 cycles. TCRdb reprocessed the 5' RACE reads via MiXCR and lists one record per CDR3 protein. The sample gives about 1 million distinct CDR3 sequences, roughly 24% of which show up once; approximately 0.7% is in the top ten. This sample was also put to use in a study of T cells of mothers and their children. That paper states: When mothers and children were related, their normalized repertoire overlap, which was always slightly higher, did not differ significantly from that of unrelated pairs.

Sequenced sample: blood. The TCR comes from a girl aged 2 to 9 in good health. V and J are TRBV29-1 and TRBJ2-5; a weak D match, TRBD1 (6 bases). The DNA matches TRBJ2-7 better at its end, which makes the J call doubtful. The CDR3: CSVPGQGGYEQYF. Written as DNA, the CDR3 is TGCAGCGTCCCGGGACAAGGAGGTTACGAGCAGTACTTC.